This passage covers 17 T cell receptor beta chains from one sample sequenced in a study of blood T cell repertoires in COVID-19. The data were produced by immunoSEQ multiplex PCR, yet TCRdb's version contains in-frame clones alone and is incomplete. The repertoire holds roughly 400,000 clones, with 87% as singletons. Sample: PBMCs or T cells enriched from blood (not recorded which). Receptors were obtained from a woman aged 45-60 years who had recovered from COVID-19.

The CDR3 protein is CASSPWTVQETQYF. The CDR3, as DNA: TGTGCCAGCAGCCCCTGGACAGTCCAAGAGACCCAGTACTTC. The chain carries TRBV9 and TRBJ2-5, with D perhaps TRBD1 (6 bases). CDR3 length: 14 amino acids. Germline-derived CDR1 and CDR2 are SGDLS and YYNGEE. The V and J ends lost 4 bases and 1 base respectively, with 11 bases between them. The whole variable domain, remainder taken from reference TRBV9 and TRBJ2-5, is DSGVTQTPKHLITATGQRVTLRCSPRSGDLSVYWYQQSLDQGLQFLIQYYNGEERAKGNILERFSAQQFPDLHSELNLSSLELGDSALYFCASSPWTVQETQYFGPGTRLLVL.

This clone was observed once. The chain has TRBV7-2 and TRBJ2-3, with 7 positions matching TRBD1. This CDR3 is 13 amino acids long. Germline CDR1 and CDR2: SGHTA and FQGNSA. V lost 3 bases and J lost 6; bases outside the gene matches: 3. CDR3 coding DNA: TGTGCCAGCAGCTTCCCGACAGGGGATACGCAGTATTTT. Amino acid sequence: CASSFPTGDTQYF.

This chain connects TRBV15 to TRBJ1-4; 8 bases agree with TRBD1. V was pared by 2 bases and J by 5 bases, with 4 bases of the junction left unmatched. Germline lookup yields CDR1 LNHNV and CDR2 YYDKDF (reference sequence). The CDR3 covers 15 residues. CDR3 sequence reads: CATSRRDRRNEKLFF. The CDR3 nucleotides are TGTGCCACCAGCAGAAGGGACAGGAGAAATGAAAAACTGTTTTTT.

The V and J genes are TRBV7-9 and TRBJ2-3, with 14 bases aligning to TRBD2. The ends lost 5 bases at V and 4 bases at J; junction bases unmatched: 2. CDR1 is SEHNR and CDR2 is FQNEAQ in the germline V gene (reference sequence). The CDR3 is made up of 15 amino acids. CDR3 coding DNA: TGTGCCAGCAGCCGGACTAGCGGGGGGCCAGATACGCAGTATTTT. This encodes CASSRTSGGPDTQYF.

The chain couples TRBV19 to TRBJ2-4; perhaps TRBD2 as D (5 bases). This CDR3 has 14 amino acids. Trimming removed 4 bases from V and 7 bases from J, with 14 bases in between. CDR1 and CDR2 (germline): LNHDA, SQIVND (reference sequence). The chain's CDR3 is CASSTWENGNIQYF. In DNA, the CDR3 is TGTGCCAGTAGTACTTGGGAGAATGGGAACATTCAGTACTTC.

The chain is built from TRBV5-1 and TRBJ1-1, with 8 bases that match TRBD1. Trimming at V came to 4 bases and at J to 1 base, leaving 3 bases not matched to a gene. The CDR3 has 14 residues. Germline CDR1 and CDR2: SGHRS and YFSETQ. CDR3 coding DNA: TGCGCCAGCAGCGCAGGGACAGGGAACACTGAAGCTTTCTTT. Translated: CASSAGTGNTEAFF.

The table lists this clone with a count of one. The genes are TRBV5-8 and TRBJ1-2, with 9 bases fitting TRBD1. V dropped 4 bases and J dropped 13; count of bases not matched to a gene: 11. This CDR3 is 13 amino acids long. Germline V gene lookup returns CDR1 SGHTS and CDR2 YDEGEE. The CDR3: CASSRRDRAISTF. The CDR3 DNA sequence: TGTGCCAGCAGCCGCCGGGACAGGGCCATTAGCACCTTC.

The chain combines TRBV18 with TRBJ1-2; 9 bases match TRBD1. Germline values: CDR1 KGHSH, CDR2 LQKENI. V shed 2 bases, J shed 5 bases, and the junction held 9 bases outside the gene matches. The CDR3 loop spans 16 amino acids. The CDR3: CASSPNTGGAEYGYTF. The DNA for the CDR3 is TGTGCCAGCTCACCAAATACAGGGGGCGCGGAATATGGCTACACCTTC. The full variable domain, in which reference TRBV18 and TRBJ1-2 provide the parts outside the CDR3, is NAGVMQNPRHLVRRRGQEARLRCSPMKGHSHVYWYRQLPEEGLKFMVYLQKENIIDESGMPKERFSAEFPKEGPSILRIQQVVRGDSAAYFCASSPNTGGAEYGYTFGSGTRLTVV.

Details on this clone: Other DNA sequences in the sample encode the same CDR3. The DNA for the CDR3 is TGCGCCAGCAGCTTGACAGGGGGCAATCAGCCCCAGCATTTT. It codes for CASSLTGGNQPQHF. V and J are TRBV5-1 and TRBJ1-5; 7 bases are shared with TRBD1. V lost 1 base to trimming and J lost 2 bases; unmatched junction nucleotides: 0. Germline CDR1 and CDR2: SGHRS and YFSETQ. The CDR3 spans 14 residues.

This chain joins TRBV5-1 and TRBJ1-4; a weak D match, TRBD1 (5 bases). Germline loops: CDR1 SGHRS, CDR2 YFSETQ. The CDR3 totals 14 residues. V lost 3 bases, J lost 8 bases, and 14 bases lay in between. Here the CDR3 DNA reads TGCGCCAGCAGCTCGGGGGGTGTGAGGGAAAAACTGTTTTTT. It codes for CASSSGGVREKLFF.

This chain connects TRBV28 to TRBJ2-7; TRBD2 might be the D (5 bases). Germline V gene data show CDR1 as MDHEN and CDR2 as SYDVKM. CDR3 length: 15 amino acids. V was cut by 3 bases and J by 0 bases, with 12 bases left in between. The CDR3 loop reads CASSLIGVSSYEQYF. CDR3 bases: TGTGCCAGCAGTTTGATCGGGGTTAGCTCCTACGAGCAGTACTTC. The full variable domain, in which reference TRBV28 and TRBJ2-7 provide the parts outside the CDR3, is DVKVTQSSRYLVKRTGEKVFLECVQDMDHENMFWYRQDPGLGLRLIYFSYDVKMKEKGDIPEGYSVSREKKERFSLILESASTNQTSMYLCASSLIGVSSYEQYFGPGTRLTVT.

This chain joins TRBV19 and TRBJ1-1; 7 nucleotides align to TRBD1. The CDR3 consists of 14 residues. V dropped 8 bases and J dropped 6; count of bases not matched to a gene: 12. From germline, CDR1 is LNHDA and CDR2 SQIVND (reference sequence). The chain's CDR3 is CASALGQPVSEAFF. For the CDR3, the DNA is TGTGCCAGTGCGCTGGGACAGCCCGTTTCTGAAGCTTTCTTT.

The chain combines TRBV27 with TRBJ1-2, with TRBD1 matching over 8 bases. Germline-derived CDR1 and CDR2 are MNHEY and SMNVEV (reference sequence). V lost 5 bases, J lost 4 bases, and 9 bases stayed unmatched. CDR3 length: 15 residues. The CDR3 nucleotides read TGTGCCAGCAGTGCTGCAGGGGGCTACCTCTATGGCTACACCTTC. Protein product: CASSAAGGYLYGYTF.

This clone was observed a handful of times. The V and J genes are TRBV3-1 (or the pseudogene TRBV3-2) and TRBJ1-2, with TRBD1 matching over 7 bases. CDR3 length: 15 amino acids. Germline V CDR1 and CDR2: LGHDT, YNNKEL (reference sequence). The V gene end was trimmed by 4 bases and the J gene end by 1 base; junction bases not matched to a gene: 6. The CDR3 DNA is TGTGCCAGCAGCCGATCGGGACAGCATAACTATGGCTACACCTTC. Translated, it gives CASSRSGQHNYGYTF.

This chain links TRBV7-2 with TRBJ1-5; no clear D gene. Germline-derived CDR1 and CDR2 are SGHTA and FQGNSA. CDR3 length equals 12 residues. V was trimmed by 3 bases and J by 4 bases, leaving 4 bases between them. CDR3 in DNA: TGTGCCAGCAGCTTTTCAAATCAGCCCCAGCATTTT. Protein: CASSFSNQPQHF. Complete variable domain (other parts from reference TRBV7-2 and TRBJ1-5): GAGVSQSPSNKVTEKGKDVELRCDPISGHTALYWYRQSLGQGLEFLIYFQGNSAPDKSGLPSDRFSAERTGGSVSTLTIQRTQQEDSAVYLCASSFSNQPQHFGDGTRLSIL.

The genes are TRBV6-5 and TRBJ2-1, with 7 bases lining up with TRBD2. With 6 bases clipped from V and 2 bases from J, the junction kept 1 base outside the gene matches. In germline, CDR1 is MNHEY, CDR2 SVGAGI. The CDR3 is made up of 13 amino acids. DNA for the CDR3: TGTGCCAGCAGACTAGCGACCTACAATGAGCAGTTCTTC. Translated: CASRLATYNEQFF.

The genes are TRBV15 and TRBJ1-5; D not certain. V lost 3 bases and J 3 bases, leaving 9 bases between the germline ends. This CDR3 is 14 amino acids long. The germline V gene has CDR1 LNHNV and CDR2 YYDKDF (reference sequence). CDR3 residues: CATSSGGVNQPQHF. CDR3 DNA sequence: TGTGCCACCAGCAGTGGCGGGGTCAATCAGCCCCAGCATTTT.